This T cell receptor beta chain was captured in a study of cytomegalovirus exposure and HLA in healthy donors. The study's findings and limits: The authors assumed roughly uniform sequencing depth across donors for presence/absence analyses.

As to this clone: Its target is not known.

Amplification used 60 Vbeta primers and 13 Jbeta primers. Only in-frame clones appear in the TCRdb table, and some are missing; sequencing was by immunoSEQ multiplex PCR. The data hold some 130,000 clones, with 75% to 85% observed a single time. This clonotype was sampled from a man aged 18 to 29 in good health and CMV-seronegative. Material: PBMCs.

In DNA form, the CDR3 reads TGTGCCAGTAGTTCCCTTAACCCGTACTTAACAGGGGGCGCGAAGGGCTACACCTTC. Amino acids: CASSSLNPYLTGGAKGYTF. The rearrangement uses TRBV19 and TRBJ1-2, with 9 positions matching TRBD1. The germline V gene has CDR1 LNHDA and CDR2 SQIVND (reference sequence). The trim removed 5 bases at V and 8 bases at J, leaving 24 bases unmatched. There are 19 residues in the CDR3.